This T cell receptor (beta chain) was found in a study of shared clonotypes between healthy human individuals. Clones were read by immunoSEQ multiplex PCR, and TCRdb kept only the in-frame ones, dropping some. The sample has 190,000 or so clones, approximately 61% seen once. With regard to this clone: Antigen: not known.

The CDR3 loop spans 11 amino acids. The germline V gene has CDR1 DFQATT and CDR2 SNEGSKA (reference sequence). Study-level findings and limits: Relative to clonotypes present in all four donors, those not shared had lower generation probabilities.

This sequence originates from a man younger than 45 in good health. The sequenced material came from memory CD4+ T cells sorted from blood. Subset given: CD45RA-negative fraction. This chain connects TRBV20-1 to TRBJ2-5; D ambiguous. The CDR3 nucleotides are TGCAGCGGTAGACACAAAGAGACCCAGTACTTC. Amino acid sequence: CSGRHKETQYF.